A selection of T cell receptor beta chains follows, all from one sample in a study of naive and memory T cell subsets. MiXCR was run by TCRdb on the UMI-ligation and nested PCR reads, yielding one entry per CDR3 protein. The sample holds more than 6,000 distinct CDR3 sequences; about 30% are singletons and the top ten take approximately 50%. Input material: CD8+ TEMRA cells from blood. These receptors all stem from a human donor in good health. The CDR3 runs from the conserved cysteine through the conserved F or W. The D gene is left open where the match is weak.

d_call | j_call | v_call | cdr3_aa
TRBD1 | TRBJ1-1 | TRBV4-1 | CASSPGTEEAFF
- | TRBJ2-5 | TRBV25-1 | CASSEFARETQYF
TRBD1 | TRBJ2-1 | TRBV15 | CATSGQGVLEQFF
- | TRBJ2-5 | TRBV4-2 | CASSQVPPETQYF
TRBD2 | TRBJ2-1 | TRBV12-3/TRBV12-4 | CASSLDPSSGTNNEQFF
TRBD2 | TRBJ2-1 | TRBV27 | CASSARLAGGLYNEQFF
- | TRBJ2-7 | TRBV6-2/TRBV6-3 | CASSYGSGDTYEQYF
TRBD2 | TRBJ2-1 | TRBV7-9 | CASSSPGTNNEQFF
TRBD2 | TRBJ2-7 | TRBV4-3 | CASSQDWAGVPYEQYF
- | TRBJ1-2 | TRBV12-3/TRBV12-4 | CASSYSSYGYTF
- | TRBJ1-2 | TRBV20-1 | CSATPDYRGLNYGYTF
- | TRBJ1-6 | TRBV28 | CASSTLSRDSPLHF
- | TRBJ2-7 | TRBV7-9 | CASSLGTGLAYEQYF
- | TRBJ2-1 | TRBV18 | CASSRHGEQFF
TRBD1 | TRBJ1-5 | TRBV27 | CASSPWTGNTNQPQHF